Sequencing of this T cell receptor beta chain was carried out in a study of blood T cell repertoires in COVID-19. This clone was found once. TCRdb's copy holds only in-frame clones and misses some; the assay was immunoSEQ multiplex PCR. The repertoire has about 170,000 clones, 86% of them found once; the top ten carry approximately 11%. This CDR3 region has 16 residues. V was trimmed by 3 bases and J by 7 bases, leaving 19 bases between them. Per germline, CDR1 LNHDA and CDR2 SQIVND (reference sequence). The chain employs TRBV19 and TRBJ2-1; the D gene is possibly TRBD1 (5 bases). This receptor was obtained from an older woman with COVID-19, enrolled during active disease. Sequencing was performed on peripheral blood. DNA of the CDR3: TGTGCCAGTAGTATTTGGGGCTGGAGTAAAGGGAATGAGCAGTTCTTC. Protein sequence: CASSIWGWSKGNEQFF.